This is a list of T cell receptor beta chains from one sample in a study of T cells after yellow fever vaccination. TCRdb analysed the 5' RACE reads with MiXCR anew, one entry per CDR3 protein. This sample has about 360,000 distinct CDR3 sequences; 6.2% occur once, and the top ten carry about 15%. The specimen comprised PBMCs, sampled 5 days after the yellow fever booster vaccination. Receptor source: a man aged 25 to 40 who received the YFV17D yellow fever vaccine. Each CDR3 is given with its conserved first and last residue. A D gene is named only where the DNA matches it firmly. Clone size is shown for a subset of rows, as once, few, many or a class of expanded clone.

V,D,J,size,DNA,CDR3
TRBV29-1,-,TRBJ2-1,many,TGCAGCGTTGTACGCAGGGTTAATGAGCAGTTCTTC,CSVVRRVNEQFF
TRBV7-9,-,TRBJ2-1,few,TGTGCCAGCAGATCGGGACTTCTCAATGAGCAGTTCTTC,CASRSGLLNEQFF
TRBV12-3/TRBV12-4,TRBD2,TRBJ2-5,few,TGTGCCAGCAGTTCGGCGGTTAGCGGGAGTGAGACCCAGTACTTC,CASSSAVSGSETQYF
TRBV20-1,TRBD2,TRBJ2-1,many,TGCAGTGCACGACGGACTAGCGGGTACAATGAGCAGTTCTTC,CSARRTSGYNEQFF
TRBV5-6,-,TRBJ2-3,-,TGTGCCAGCAGCTTAAGTACCAGGTTCTTGGATACGCAGTATTTT,CASSLSTRFLDTQYF
TRBV5-1,-,TRBJ2-5,-,TGCGCCAGCAGTTCCGGGGTGAAAGAGACCCAGTACTTC,CASSSGVKETQYF
TRBV5-1,TRBD2,TRBJ2-1,many,TGCGCCAGCAGCTTACGTTACGCGGGAGGGCCAGGAAATGAGCAGTTCTTC,CASSLRYAGGPGNEQFF
TRBV3-1,TRBD2,TRBJ2-1,-,TGTGCCAGCAGCCAAGTCCTACTAGCGTCAAGGCAGAATGAGCAGTTGTTC,CASSQVLLASRQNEQLF
TRBV7-9,TRBD1,TRBJ2-3,many,TGTGCCAGCAGCTTAAGGGGGCAGGGAGATACGCAGTATTTT,CASSLRGQGDTQYF
TRBV7-6,-,TRBJ1-1,-,TGTGCCAGCAGCTTAGAATACAGCCTGAACACTGAAGCTTTCTTT,CASSLEYSLNTEAFF
TRBV20-1,TRBD1,TRBJ1-6,-,TGCAGTGCCACATCGTGGGACAGACCCTATAATTCACCCCTCCACTTT,CSATSWDRPYNSPLHF
TRBV6-5,TRBD2,TRBJ2-3,-,TGTGCCAGCAGTTGGCCTTCAGCGGGAGTCGCAGATACGCAGTATTTT,CASSWPSAGVADTQYF
TRBV5-5,TRBD1,TRBJ2-2,many,TGTGCCAGCAGTCCACAGGGGGCGGACACCGGGGAGCTGTTTTTT,CASSPQGADTGELFF
TRBV21-1,-,TRBJ1-6,few,TGTGCCAACCTCCGACGGCTGGGCTCCTATAATTCACCCCTCCACTTT,CANLRRLGSYNSPLHF
TRBV4-3,-,TRBJ2-1,many,TGCGCCAGCAGCCAAGCGGGCTACAATGAGCAGTTCTTC,CASSQAGYNEQFF
TRBV7-6,-,TRBJ2-6,many,TGTGCCAGCAGCTCCCCCGATGGGTCTGGGGCCAACGTCCTGACTTTC,CASSSPDGSGANVLTF
TRBV6-5,-,TRBJ2-3,many,TGTGCCAGCAGCCGACGGACTAGCACAGATACGCAGTATTTT,CASSRRTSTDTQYF
TRBV12-3/TRBV12-4,-,TRBJ1-3,-,TGTACCAGCAGTTTACACCGCGGACCGATACTCTCTGGAAACACCATATATTTT,CTSSLHRGPILSGNTIYF
TRBV3-1,-,TRBJ2-5,few,TGTGCCAGCAGCCAAGATCCACGCGAGACCCAGTACTTC,CASSQDPRETQYF
TRBV5-5,TRBD1,TRBJ1-2,many,TGTGCCAGCAGCATAACAGGGGATGGCTACACCTTC,CASSITGDGYTF
TRBV7-9,-,TRBJ2-7,many,TGTGCCAGCAGCTTAGACCAGGGCTCCTACGAGCAGTACTTC,CASSLDQGSYEQYF
TRBV12-3/TRBV12-4,TRBD1,TRBJ2-2,-,TGTGCCAGCACCCAAGGGGGCACGATAGGGGAGCTGTTTTTT,CASTQGGTIGELFF
TRBV20-1,-,TRBJ1-5,many,TGCAGTGCTAGAGAGACGACCATGCCCCAGCATTTT,CSARETTMPQHF
TRBV20-1,-,TRBJ1-5,-,TGCAGTGCTAGAGATCCACTCCCAATGCGCAATCAGCCCCAGCATTTT,CSARDPLPMRNQPQHF
TRBV3-1,-,TRBJ1-1,-,TGTGCCAGCAGCCAAGTAACGAGGGGAGGTGAAGCTTTCTTT,CASSQVTRGGEAFF
TRBV5-1,TRBD2,TRBJ2-1,many,TGCGCCAGCAACGCGGGACTAGCGCCCTACAATGAGCAGTTCTTC,CASNAGLAPYNEQFF
TRBV10-3,-,TRBJ2-7,many,TGTGCCATCAGTGGACAGGACCACGAGCAGTACTTC,CAISGQDHEQYF
TRBV20-1,TRBD2,TRBJ2-7,many,TGCAGTGCTCCTAGGACTAGCGGGAGCTACGAGCAGTACTTC,CSAPRTSGSYEQYF
TRBV3-1,TRBD1,TRBJ2-1,many,TGTGCCAGCAGCCACTCGGGGACAGCACCAAACAATGAGCAGTTCTTC,CASSHSGTAPNNEQFF
TRBV5-5,-,TRBJ2-2,many,TGTGCCAGCAGCTTGGGTCGCAGGAACACCGGGGAGCTGTTTTTT,CASSLGRRNTGELFF
TRBV14,TRBD2,TRBJ2-1,many,TGTGCCAGCAGCCAAGTGGGCGGACTAGCGGACAATGAGCAGTTCTTC,CASSQVGGLADNEQFF
TRBV19,TRBD1,TRBJ2-6,few,TGTGCCAGTAGGACAACTGGGACAGAGGATCCTGGGGCCAACGTCCTGACTTTC,CASRTTGTEDPGANVLTF
TRBV18,TRBD1,TRBJ2-1,-,TGTGCCAGCTCACCTGTGACAGGGATTTTCTTC,CASSPVTGIFF
TRBV7-2,-,TRBJ2-7,-,TGTGCCAGCAGCTTAGCTGGCAACTCCTACGAGCAGTACTTC,CASSLAGNSYEQYF
TRBV18,-,TRBJ2-5,few,TGTGCCAGCTCACCACCGACAGGCGAAGTCCAAGAGACCCAGTACTTC,CASSPPTGEVQETQYF
TRBV28,TRBD1,TRBJ2-7,many,TGTGCCAGCAGTTTAATGTTTCAGGGGGCGAGGAACGAGCAGTACTTC,CASSLMFQGARNEQYF
TRBV11-2,TRBD1,TRBJ2-4,few,TGTGCCAGCAGTCACACCGGGACAGGGAAGCACATTCAGTACTTC,CASSHTGTGKHIQYF
TRBV27,-,TRBJ2-2,few,TGTGCCAGCAGTTTAGTTGCTTGGGCCGGGGAGCTGTTTTTT,CASSLVAWAGELFF
TRBV20-1,-,TRBJ2-3,many,TGCAGTGCCGACGGGCGGGACAGCTCCACAGATACGCAGTATTTT,CSADGRDSSTDTQYF
TRBV7-2,-,TRBJ2-5,many,TGTGCCAGCAGCCGGGACACCACACAAGAGACCCAGTACTTC,CASSRDTTQETQYF
TRBV12-3/TRBV12-4,-,TRBJ2-5,many,TGTGCCAGCAGTCTGAGGGGACACAGAGAGACCCAGTACTTC,CASSLRGHRETQYF
TRBV5-1,TRBD1,TRBJ1-6,-,TGCGCCAGCAGCCAGTGGGACAGGGCCTTTTATAATTCACCCCTCCACTTT,CASSQWDRAFYNSPLHF
TRBV3-1,TRBD2,TRBJ2-7,many,TGTGCCAGCGCAGGGAGGGGAGGAATCTACGAGCAGTACTTC,CASAGRGGIYEQYF
TRBV7-6,-,TRBJ2-2,many,TGTGCCAGCAGCTCCCTAGGAGTAGCCACAGGTTCAGGGGAGCTGTTTTTT,CASSSLGVATGSGELFF
TRBV10-3,TRBD1,TRBJ2-3,many,TGTGCCATCAGTAGACAGGGGGAAGATACGCAGTATTTT,CAISRQGEDTQYF
TRBV12-3/TRBV12-4,-,TRBJ2-1,many,TGTGCCAGCACCTCGACTGGAATCCTCGAGCAGTTCTTC,CASTSTGILEQFF
TRBV12-5,-,TRBJ2-5,few,TGTGCTAGTGGTTTGGGCGGGATGAAGACCCAGTACTTC,CASGLGGMKTQYF
TRBV10-3,TRBD1,TRBJ2-7,-,TGTGCCATCAGTGGGGGACAGGGGGTGGACGAGCAGTACTTC,CAISGGQGVDEQYF
TRBV6-2/TRBV6-3,-,TRBJ2-3,many,TGTGCCAGCAGCAGGCTTCGCACAGATACGCAGTATTTT,CASSRLRTDTQYF
TRBV11-2,-,TRBJ2-7,-,TGTGCCAGCAGCCCCCCGCAGCTGGCCTACGAGCAGTACTTC,CASSPPQLAYEQYF
TRBV7-6,TRBD1,TRBJ2-1,-,TGTGCCAGCAGCTTATACCCTCCGGGACAGGATTACAATGAGCAGTTCTTC,CASSLYPPGQDYNEQFF
TRBV20-1,-,TRBJ2-3,-,TGCAGTGCTAAACCTATAGACACCCCGCAGTATTTT,CSAKPIDTPQYF
TRBV12-3/TRBV12-4,-,TRBJ2-2,-,TGTGCCAGCAGTTTTCCGCTCTACTCCATTAACACCGGGGAGCTGTTTTTT,CASSFPLYSINTGELFF
TRBV4-3,-,TRBJ1-3,-,TGCGCCAGCAGCCAAAGTCTCGGCGGATTGAGCTCTGGAAACACCATATATTTT,CASSQSLGGLSSGNTIYF
TRBV7-3,-,TRBJ1-1,many,TGTGCCAGCAGCAAAGATAACACTGAAGCTTTCTTT,CASSKDNTEAFF
TRBV20-1,-,TRBJ2-3,many,TGCAGTGCTGTGGCTAGCGCTACAGATACGCAGTATTTT,CSAVASATDTQYF
TRBV7-6,TRBD2,TRBJ2-7,-,TGTGCCAGCAGCTTAGTAGTGGCTAGCGGATTTGGCGAGCAGTACTTC,CASSLVVASGFGEQYF